The clone carrying this T cell receptor beta chain was observed once. The data originate from a study of blood T cell repertoires in COVID-19. The assay was immunoSEQ multiplex PCR, and TCRdb's table has in-frame clones only and misses some. The sample shows around 200,000 clones, 86% of them seen only once. Germline lookup yields CDR1 LNHDA and CDR2 SQIVND (reference sequence). The V and J ends lost 4 bases and 4 bases, in that order; junction bases with no gene match: 8. The CDR3 covers 16 residues. Sequencing was performed on peripheral blood. This sequence originates from a man in his fifties or sixties with acute or convalescent COVID-19. The chain uses TRBV19 and TRBJ2-2, with 8 bases that match TRBD1. The CDR3: CASSRPGQVLTGELFF. CDR3 bases: TGTGCCAGTAGTAGACCGGGACAGGTACTCACCGGGGAGCTGTTTTTT.